The 3 T cell receptor beta chains presented below share a single source sample, sequenced in a study of blood T cell repertoires in COVID-19. Clones were sequenced by immunoSEQ multiplex PCR, and TCRdb holds only the in-frame ones, with some missing. The repertoire holds around 250,000 clones, around 89% seen once, with around 4% in the top ten. The sequencing input was PBMCs or T cells enriched from blood (not recorded which). These receptors were taken from a woman aged 25 to 39 who had recovered from COVID-19.

This clone has just one count. V usage is TRBV28 and J usage is TRBJ2-7; 9 bases are shared with TRBD1. This CDR3 comprises 14 residues. V gave up 5 bases and J gave up 5 bases; unmatched junction bases: 7. Germline loops: CDR1 MDHEN, CDR2 SYDVKM. CDR3 loop: CASSLRQGVDEQYF. The CDR3 DNA reads TGTGCCAGCAGTCTACGACAGGGGGTAGACGAGCAGTACTTC.

This chain joins TRBV19 and TRBJ1-5, with D maybe TRBD1 (5 bases). Per germline, CDR1 LNHDA and CDR2 SQIVND (reference sequence). This CDR3 region has 15 residues. V lost 2 bases and J lost 6, with 14 bases in between. The CDR3 DNA sequence: TGTGCCAGTAGTATACAACGGCAGGGAGGTCAGCCCCAGCATTTT. It is translated as CASSIQRQGGQPQHF.

This chain uses TRBV9 with TRBJ2-1; 10 nucleotides agree with TRBD2. The CDR3 is 17 amino acids. Germline V gene lookup returns CDR1 SGDLS and CDR2 YYNGEE. The trim removed 5 bases at V and 9 bases at J, leaving 17 bases unmatched. The chain's CDR3 is CASRRGLAGVGRGEQFF. The DNA for the CDR3 is TGTGCCAGCAGGCGGGGGCTAGCGGGAGTAGGTCGGGGTGAGCAGTTCTTC.